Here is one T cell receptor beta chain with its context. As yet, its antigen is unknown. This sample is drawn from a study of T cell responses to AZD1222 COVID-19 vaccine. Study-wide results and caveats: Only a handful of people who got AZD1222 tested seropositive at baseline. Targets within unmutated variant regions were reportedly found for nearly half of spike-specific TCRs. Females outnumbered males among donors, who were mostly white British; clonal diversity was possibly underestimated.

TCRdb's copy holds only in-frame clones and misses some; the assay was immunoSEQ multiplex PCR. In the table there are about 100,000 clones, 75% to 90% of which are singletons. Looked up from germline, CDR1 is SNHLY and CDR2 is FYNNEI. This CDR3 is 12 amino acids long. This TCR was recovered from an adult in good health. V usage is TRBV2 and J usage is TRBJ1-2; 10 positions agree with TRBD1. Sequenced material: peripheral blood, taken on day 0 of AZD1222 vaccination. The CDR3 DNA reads TGTGGGGCGCGACAGGGGGCCTATGGCTACACCTTC. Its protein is CGARQGAYGYTF.